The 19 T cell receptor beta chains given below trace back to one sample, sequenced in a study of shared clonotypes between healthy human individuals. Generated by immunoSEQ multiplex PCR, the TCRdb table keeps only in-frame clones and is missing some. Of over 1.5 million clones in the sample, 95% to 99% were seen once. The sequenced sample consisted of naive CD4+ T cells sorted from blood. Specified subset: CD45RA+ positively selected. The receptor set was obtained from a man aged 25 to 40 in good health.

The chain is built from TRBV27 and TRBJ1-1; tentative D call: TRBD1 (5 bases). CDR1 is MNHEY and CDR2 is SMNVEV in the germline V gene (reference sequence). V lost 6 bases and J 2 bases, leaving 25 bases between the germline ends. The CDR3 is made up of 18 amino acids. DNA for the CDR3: TGTGCCAGCAGAATGACTGCGTGGGCGACAGTAGGAAACACTGAAGCTTTCTTT. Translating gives CASRMTAWATVGNTEAFF.

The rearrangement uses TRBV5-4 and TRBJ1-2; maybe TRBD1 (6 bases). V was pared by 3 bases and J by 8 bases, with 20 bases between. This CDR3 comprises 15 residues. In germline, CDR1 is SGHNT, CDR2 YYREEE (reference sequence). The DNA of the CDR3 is TGTGCCAGCAGCTCAGGGGACCGGATAGGTGGAGGCTACACCTTC. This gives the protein CASSSGDRIGGGYTF.

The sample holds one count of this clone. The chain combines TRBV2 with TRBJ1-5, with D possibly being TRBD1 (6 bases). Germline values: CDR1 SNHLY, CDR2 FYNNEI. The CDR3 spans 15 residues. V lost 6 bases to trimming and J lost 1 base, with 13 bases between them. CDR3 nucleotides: TGTGCCAGCAGAGGGACACCCCTGAGCAATCAGCCCCAGCATTTT. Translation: CASRGTPLSNQPQHF.

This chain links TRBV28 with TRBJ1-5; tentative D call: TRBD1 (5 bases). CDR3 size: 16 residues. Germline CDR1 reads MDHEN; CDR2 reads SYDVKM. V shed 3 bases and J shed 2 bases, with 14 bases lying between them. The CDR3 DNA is TGTGCCAGCAGTTTTTGGGCGGGAGGGGGCAATCAGCCCCAGCATTTT. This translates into CASSFWAGGGNQPQHF.

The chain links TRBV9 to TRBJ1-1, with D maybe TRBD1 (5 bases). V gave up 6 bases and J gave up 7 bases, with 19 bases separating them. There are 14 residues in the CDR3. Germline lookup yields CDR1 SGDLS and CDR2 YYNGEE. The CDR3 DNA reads TGTGCCAGCAACAAAGACGGGGGGTCGGATGAAGCTTTCTTT. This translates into CASNKDGGSDEAFF.

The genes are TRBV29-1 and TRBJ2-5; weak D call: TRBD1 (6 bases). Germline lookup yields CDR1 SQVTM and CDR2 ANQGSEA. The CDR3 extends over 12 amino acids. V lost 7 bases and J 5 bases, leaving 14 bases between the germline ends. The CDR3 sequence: CSGRVRGETQYF. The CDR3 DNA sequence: TGCAGCGGCCGCGTAAGGGGGGAGACCCAGTACTTC.

The CDR3 reads CASSRTDQETQYF. As DNA, the CDR3 is TGTGCCAGCAGCCGGACAGACCAAGAGACCCAGTACTTC. The chain employs TRBV7-3 and TRBJ2-5; D is possibly TRBD1 (6 bases). The V and J ends lost 5 bases and 0 bases respectively, with 7 bases between them. The CDR3 covers 13 residues. Germline V gene sequence: CDR1 SGHTA, CDR2 FQGTGA.

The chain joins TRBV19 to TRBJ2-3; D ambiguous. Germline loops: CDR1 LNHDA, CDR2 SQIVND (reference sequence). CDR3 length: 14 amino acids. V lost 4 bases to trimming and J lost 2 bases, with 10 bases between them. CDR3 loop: CASSSLLNTDTQYF. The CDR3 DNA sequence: TGTGCCAGTAGTAGTCTGCTTAACACAGATACGCAGTATTTT.

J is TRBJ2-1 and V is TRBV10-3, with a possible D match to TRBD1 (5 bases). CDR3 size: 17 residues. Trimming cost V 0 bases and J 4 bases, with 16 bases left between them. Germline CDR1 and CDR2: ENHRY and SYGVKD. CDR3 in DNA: TGTGCCATCAGTGAGTCTGGGGCCAGGCTTTTGTACAATGAGCAGTTCTTC. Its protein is CAISESGARLLYNEQFF.

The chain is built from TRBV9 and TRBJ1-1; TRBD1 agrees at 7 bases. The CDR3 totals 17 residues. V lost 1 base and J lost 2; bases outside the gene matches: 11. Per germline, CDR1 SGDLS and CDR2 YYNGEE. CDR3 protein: CASSVRDSLLTNTEAFF. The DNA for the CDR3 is TGTGCCAGCAGCGTACGGGACAGCCTTCTCACTAACACTGAAGCTTTCTTT. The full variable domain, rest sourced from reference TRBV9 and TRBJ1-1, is DSGVTQTPKHLITATGQRVTLRCSPRSGDLSVYWYQQSLDQGLQFLIQYYNGEERAKGNILERFSAQQFPDLHSELNLSSLELGDSALYFCASSVRDSLLTNTEAFFGQGTRLTVV.

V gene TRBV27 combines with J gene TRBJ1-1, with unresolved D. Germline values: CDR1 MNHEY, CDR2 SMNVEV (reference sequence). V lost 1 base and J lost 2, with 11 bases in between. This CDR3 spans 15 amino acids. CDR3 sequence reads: CASSLFGPSNTEAFF. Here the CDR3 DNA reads TGTGCCAGCAGTTTATTTGGGCCTTCAAACACTGAAGCTTTCTTT.

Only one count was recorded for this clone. The CDR3 sequence is CASSLLSTGVGEQYF. CDR3 DNA sequence: TGTGCCAGCAGCTTATTGTCTACAGGGGTCGGCGAGCAGTACTTC. This chain joins TRBV7-6 and TRBJ2-7, with TRBD1 identical over 7 bases. V was clipped by 2 bases and J by 6 bases; unmatched bases: 10. Germline values: CDR1 SGHVS, CDR2 FNYEAQ. The CDR3 is 15 residues long.

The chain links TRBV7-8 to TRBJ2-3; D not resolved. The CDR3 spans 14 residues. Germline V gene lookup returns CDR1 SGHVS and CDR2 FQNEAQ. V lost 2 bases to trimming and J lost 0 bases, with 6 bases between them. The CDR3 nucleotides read TGTGCCAGCAGCTTACTCTGGAGCACAGATACGCAGTATTTT. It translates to CASSLLWSTDTQYF.

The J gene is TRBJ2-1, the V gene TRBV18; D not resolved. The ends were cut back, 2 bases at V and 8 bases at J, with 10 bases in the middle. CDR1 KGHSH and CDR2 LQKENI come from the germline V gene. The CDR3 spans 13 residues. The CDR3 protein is CASSPRPFDEQFF. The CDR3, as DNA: TGTGCCAGCTCACCAAGGCCCTTCGATGAGCAGTTCTTC.

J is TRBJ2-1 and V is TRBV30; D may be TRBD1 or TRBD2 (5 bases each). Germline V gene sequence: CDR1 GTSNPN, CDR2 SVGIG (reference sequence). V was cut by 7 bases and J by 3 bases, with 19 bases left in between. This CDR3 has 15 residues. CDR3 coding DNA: TGTGCCTACCTAAACCGGGACCGAAACTACAATGAGCAGTTCTTC. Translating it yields CAYLNRDRNYNEQFF.

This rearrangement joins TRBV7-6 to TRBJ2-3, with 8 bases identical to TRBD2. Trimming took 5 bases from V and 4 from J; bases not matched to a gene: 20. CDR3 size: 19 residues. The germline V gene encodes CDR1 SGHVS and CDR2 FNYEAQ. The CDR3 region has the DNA TGTGCCAGCAGCCTTAGTGGCAGTAGGGGACTAGGAAGATCAGATACGCAGTATTTT. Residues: CASSLSGSRGLGRSDTQYF.

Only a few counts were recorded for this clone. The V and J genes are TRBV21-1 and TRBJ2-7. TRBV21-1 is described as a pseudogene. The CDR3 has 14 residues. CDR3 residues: CASSKGRSLYEQYF. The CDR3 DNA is TGTGCCAGCAGCAAAGGCAGGAGCCTCTACGAGCAGTACTTC.

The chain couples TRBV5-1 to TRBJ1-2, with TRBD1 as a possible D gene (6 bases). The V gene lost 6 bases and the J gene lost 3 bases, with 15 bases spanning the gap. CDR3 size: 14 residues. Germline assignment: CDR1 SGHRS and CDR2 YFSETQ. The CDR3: CASTSAPGDYGYTF. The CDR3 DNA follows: TGCGCCAGCACCTCGGCCCCAGGGGACTATGGCTACACCTTC.

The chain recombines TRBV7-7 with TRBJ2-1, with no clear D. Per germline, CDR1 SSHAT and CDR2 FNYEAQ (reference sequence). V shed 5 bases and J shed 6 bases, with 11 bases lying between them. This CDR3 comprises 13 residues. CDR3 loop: CASSPFRSNEQFF. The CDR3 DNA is TGTGCCAGCAGCCCCTTTCGAAGCAATGAGCAGTTCTTC.